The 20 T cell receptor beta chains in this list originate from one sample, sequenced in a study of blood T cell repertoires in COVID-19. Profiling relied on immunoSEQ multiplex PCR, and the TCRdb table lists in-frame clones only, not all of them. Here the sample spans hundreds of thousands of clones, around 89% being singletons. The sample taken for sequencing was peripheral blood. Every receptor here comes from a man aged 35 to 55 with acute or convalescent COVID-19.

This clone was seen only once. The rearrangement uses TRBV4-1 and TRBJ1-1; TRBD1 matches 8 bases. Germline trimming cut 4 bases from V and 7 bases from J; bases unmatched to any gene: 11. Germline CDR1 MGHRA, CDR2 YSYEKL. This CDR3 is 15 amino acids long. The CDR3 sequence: CASSLGSGGLGEAFF. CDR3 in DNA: TGCGCCAGCAGCCTCGGATCAGGGGGCCTGGGTGAAGCTTTCTTT.

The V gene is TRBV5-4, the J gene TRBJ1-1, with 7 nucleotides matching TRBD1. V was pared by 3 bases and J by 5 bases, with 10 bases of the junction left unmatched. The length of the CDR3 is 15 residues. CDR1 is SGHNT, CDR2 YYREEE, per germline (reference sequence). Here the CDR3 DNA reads TGTGCCAGCAGCTCGGCGGAGGGGGCGAGAACTGAAGCTTTCTTT. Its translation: CASSSAEGARTEAFF.

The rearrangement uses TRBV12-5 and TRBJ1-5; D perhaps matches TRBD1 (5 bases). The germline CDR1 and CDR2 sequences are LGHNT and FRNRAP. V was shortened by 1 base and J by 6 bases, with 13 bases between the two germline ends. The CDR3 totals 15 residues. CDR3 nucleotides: TGTGCTAGTGGTTTGGGGGACTTTAAACCTCAGCCCCAGCATTTT. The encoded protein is CASGLGDFKPQPQHF.

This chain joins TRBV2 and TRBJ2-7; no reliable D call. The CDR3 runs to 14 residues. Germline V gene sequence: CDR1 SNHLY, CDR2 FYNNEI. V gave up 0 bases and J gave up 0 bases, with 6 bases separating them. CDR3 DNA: TGTGCCAGCAGTGAAGCCACCAGCTCCTACGAGCAGTACTTC. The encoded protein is CASSEATSSYEQYF.

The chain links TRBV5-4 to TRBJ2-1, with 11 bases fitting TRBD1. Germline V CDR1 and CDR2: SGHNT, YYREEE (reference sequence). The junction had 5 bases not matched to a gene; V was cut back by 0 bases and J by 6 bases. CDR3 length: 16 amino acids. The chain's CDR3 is CASSLGRTGGGNEQFF. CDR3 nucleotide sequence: TGTGCCAGCAGCTTGGGACGGACAGGGGGCGGCAATGAGCAGTTCTTC. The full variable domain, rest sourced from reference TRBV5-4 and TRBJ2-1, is ETGVTQSPTHLIKTRGQQVTLRCSSQSGHNTVSWYQQALGQGPQFIFQYYREEENGRGNFPPRFSGLQFPNYSSELNVNALELDDSALYLCASSLGRTGGGNEQFFGPGTRLTVL.

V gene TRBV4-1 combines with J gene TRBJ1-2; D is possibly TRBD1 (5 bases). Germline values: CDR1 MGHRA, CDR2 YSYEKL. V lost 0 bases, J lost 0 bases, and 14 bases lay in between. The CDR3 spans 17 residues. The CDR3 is CASSQEVTALSNYGYTF. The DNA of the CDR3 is TGCGCCAGCAGCCAAGAAGTGACAGCTTTATCTAACTATGGCTACACCTTC.

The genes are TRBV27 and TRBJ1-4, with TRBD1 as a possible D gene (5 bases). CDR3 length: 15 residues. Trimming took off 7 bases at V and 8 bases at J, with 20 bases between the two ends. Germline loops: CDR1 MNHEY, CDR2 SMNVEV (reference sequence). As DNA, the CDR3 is TGTGCCAGCACCCCGGCGGGGGGAAAAAAAGAAAAACTGTTTTTT. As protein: CASTPAGGKKEKLFF.

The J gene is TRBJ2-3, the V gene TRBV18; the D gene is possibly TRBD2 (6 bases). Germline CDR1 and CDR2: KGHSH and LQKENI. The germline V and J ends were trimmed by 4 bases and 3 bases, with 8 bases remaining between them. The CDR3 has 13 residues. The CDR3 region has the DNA TGTGCCAGCTCACTGGGACTGACAGATACGCAGTATTTT. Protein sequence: CASSLGLTDTQYF. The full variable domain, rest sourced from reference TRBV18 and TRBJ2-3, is NAGVMQNPRHLVRRRGQEARLRCSPMKGHSHVYWYRQLPEEGLKFMVYLQKENIIDESGMPKERFSAEFPKEGPSILRIQQVVRGDSAAYFCASSLGLTDTQYFGPGTRLTVL.

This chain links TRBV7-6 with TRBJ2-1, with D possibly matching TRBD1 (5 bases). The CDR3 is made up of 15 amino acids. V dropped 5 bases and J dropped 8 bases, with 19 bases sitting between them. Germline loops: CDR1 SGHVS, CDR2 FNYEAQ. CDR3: CASSPGGRVGDEQFF. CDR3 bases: TGTGCCAGCAGCCCAGGCGGCAGGGTCGGCGATGAGCAGTTCTTC.

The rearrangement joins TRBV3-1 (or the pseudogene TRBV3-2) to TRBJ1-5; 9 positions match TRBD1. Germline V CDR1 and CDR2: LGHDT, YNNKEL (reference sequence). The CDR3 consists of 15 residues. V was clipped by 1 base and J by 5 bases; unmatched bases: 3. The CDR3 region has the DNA TGTGCCAGCAGCCAAGGGGACAGGGACTATCAGCCCCAGCATTTT. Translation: CASSQGDRDYQPQHF.

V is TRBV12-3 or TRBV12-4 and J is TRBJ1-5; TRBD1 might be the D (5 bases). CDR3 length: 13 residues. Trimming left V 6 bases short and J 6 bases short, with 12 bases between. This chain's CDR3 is CASSGGVLQPQHF. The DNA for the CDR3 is TGTGCCAGCAGCGGGGGTGTCCTTCAGCCCCAGCATTTT.

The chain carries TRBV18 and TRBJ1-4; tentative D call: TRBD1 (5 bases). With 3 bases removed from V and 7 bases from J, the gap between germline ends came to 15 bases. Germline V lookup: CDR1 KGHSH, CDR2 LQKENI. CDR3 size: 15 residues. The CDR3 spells CASSPIKTGGEKLFF. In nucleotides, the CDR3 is TGTGCCAGCTCACCGATAAAAACGGGGGGTGAAAAACTGTTTTTT.

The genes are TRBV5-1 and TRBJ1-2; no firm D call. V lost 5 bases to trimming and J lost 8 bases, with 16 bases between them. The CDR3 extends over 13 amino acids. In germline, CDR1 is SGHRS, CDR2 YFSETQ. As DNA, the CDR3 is TGCGCCAGCAGTTTTCAGGCAATTGGAGGCTACACCTTC. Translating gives CASSFQAIGGYTF.

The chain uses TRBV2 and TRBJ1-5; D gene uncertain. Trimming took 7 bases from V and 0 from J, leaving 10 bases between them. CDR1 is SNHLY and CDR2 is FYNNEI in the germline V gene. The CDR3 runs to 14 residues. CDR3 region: CASKPNYSNQPQHF. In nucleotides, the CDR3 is TGTGCCAGCAAACCGAACTATAGCAATCAGCCCCAGCATTTT.

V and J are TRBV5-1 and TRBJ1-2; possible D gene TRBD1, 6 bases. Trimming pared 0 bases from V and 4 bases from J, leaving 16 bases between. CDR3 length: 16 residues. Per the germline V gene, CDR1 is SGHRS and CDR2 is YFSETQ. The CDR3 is CASSLANGGQGYGYTF. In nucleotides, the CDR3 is TGCGCCAGCAGCTTGGCCAACGGGGGGCAGGGCTATGGCTACACCTTC.

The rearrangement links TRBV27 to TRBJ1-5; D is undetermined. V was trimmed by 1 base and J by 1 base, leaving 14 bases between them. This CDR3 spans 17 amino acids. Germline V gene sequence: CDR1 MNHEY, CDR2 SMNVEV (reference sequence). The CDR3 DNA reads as TGTGCCAGCAGTTTATTTCCCCCCGGGAGCAGCAATCAGCCCCAGCATTTT. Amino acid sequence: CASSLFPPGSSNQPQHF.

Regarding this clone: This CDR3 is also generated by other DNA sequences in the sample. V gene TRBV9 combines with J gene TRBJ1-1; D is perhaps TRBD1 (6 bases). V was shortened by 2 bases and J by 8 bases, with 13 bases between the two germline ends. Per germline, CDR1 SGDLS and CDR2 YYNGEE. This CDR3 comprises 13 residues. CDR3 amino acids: CASSVDGGLEAFF. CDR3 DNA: TGTGCCAGCAGCGTCGATGGGGGCCTCGAAGCTTTCTTT.

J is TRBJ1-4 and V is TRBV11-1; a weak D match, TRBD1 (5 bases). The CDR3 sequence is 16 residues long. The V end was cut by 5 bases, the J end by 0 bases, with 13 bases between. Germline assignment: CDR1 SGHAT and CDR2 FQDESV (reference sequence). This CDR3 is CASSPRRDPTNEKLFF. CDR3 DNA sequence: TGTGCCAGCAGCCCCCGCAGGGATCCAACTAATGAAAAACTGTTTTTT.

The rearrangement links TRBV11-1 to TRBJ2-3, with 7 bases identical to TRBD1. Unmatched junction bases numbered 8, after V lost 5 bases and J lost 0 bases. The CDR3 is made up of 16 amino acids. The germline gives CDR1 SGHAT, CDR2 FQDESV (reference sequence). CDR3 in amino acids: CASSRGTERSTDTQYF. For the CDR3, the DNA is TGTGCCAGCAGCCGTGGGACAGAGAGGAGCACAGATACGCAGTATTTT.

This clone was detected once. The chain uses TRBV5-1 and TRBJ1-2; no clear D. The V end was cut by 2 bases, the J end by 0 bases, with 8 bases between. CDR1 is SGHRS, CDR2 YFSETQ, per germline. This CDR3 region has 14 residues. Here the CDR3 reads CASSFSRANYGYTF. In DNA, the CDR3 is TGCGCCAGCAGCTTCTCGCGGGCTAACTATGGCTACACCTTC.